What follows is one T cell receptor beta chain and its context. What it binds is unknown. The entry originates in a study of blood T cells in healthy people across ages. V was trimmed by 0 bases and J by 2 bases, leaving 10 bases between them. This CDR3 contains 15 residues. Germline CDR1 reads WSHSY; CDR2 reads SAAADI. A sample-barcoded 5' primer and a J-beta primer mix were used in a second PCR of roughly 6 to 11 cycles. TCRdb reanalysed the 5' RACE reads using MiXCR and keeps one entry per CDR3 protein. The sample contains about a million distinct CDR3 sequences, 51% of which appear only once. General observations from the study: Diversity of TCR beta per million T cells declined in a roughly linear way with age.

The chain uses TRBV10-2 and TRBJ1-2; D is ambiguous. The TCR originated in a woman aged 60-70 years in good health. Specimen: blood. CDR3 sequence (DNA): TGCGCCAGCAGTGAGTCCTGGCCCGTGAACTATGGCTACACCTTC. Protein product: CASSESWPVNYGYTF.